The clone carrying this T cell receptor beta chain was seen a few times. This entry comes from a study of preoperative IRX-2 immunotherapy in early breast cancer. V was cut by 6 bases and J by 5 bases, with 16 bases left in between. The germline V gene encodes CDR1 MNHGY and CDR2 SAAAGT. The CDR3 has 14 residues. Noted treatment: preoperative locoregional IRX-2 cytokine immunotherapy. Samples came from a phase Ib trial of preoperative locoregional IRX-2 cytokine immunotherapy. Method: immunoSEQ multiplex PCR; TCRdb's copy keeps in-frame clones and lacks some. The repertoire holds about 11,000 clones, with 80% as singletons.

The receptor comes from a human donor with breast cancer. The J gene is TRBJ1-2, the V gene TRBV6-8, with D maybe TRBD1 (5 bases). The sample was lymph node tissue, taken before IRX-2 immunotherapy. The CDR3 DNA sequence: TGTGCCAGCAGCCCGGGGGGAGTCGTATATGGCTACACCTTC. Translating it yields CASSPGGVVYGYTF.